This entry lists 8 T cell receptor beta chains sequenced from one sample in a study of T cell repertoires and Cas9 in healthy adults. TCRdb's table, derived via immunoSEQ multiplex PCR, lists solely in-frame clones and lacks some. The table includes fewer than 25,000 clones, about 90% detected once. Sequencing input: CD4+ effector T cells (CD127+, CD25-, CD137-, CD154-) from PBMCs; culture status not recorded. These receptors came from a human donor in good health.

Here the CDR3 reads CASSPGTGEAETQYF. The CDR3 bases are TGTGCCAGCAGCCCCGGGACAGGGGAAGCAGAGACCCAGTACTTC. This sequence joins TRBV7-6 and TRBJ2-5; 10 bases fit TRBD1. The CDR3 is 15 amino acids. Germline loops: CDR1 SGHVS, CDR2 FNYEAQ. V shed 5 bases and J 4 bases; nucleotides not matched to a gene: 7. Variable domain in full (rest from reference TRBV7-6 and TRBJ2-5): GAGVSQSPRYKVTKRGQDVALRCDPISGHVSLYWYRQALGQGPEFLTYFNYEAQQDKSGLPNDRFSAERPEGSISTLTIQRTEQRDSAMYRCASSPGTGEAETQYFGPGTRLLVL.

This chain connects TRBV7-6 to TRBJ2-2, with D hard to call. Germline assignment: CDR1 SGHVS and CDR2 FNYEAQ. The CDR3 has 13 amino acids. With 3 bases removed from V and 5 bases from J, the gap between germline ends came to 7 bases. The CDR3 loop is CASSFTETGELFF. The DNA for the CDR3 is TGTGCCAGCAGCTTCACTGAAACCGGGGAGCTGTTTTTT.

The rearrangement joins TRBV11-2 to TRBJ2-7; D may be TRBD1 (6 bases). This CDR3 has 13 residues. V gave up 8 bases and J gave up 9 bases, with 20 bases separating them. Germline loops: CDR1 SGHAT, CDR2 FQNNGV. The CDR3 DNA reads as TGTGCCAGCCCAGGGACAAGGGGCCCTTGGCAGTACTTC. This sequence encodes CASPGTRGPWQYF.

The J gene is TRBJ2-5, the V gene TRBV19; D is uncertain. The CDR3 spans 14 residues. CDR1 LNHDA and CDR2 SQIVND come from the germline V gene (reference sequence). The V gene lost 2 bases and the J gene lost 2 bases, with 9 bases spanning the gap. CDR3 residues: CASSIPNRQETQYF. In DNA, the CDR3 is TGTGCCAGTAGTATACCAAACAGACAAGAGACCCAGTACTTC.

The CDR3 loop reads CASSGAFGISGNTIYF. As DNA, the CDR3 is TGCGCCAGCAGTGGTGCGTTCGGGATCTCTGGAAACACCATATATTTT. The chain couples TRBV10-2 to TRBJ1-3; D gene unclear. Trimming removed 4 bases from V and 0 bases from J, with 13 bases in between. Germline CDR1 is WSHSY and CDR2 is SAAADI. This CDR3 comprises 16 residues.

The chain combines TRBV11-2 with TRBJ1-6, with unresolved D. The length of the CDR3 is 17 residues. CDR1 is SGHAT, CDR2 FQNNGV, per germline. Trimming removed 5 bases at V and 0 bases at J, with 14 bases between. For the CDR3, the DNA is TGTGCCAGCAGCCCCAGTCCTCTCCACTCCTATAATTCACCCCTCCACTTT. This codes for CASSPSPLHSYNSPLHF.

This chain joins TRBV5-1 and TRBJ1-4; tentatively, D is TRBD1 (5 bases). Germline V gene sequence: CDR1 SGHRS, CDR2 YFSETQ. The CDR3 has 16 amino acids. V dropped 4 bases and J dropped 0 bases, with 13 bases sitting between them. The CDR3 protein is CASSGGVRTTNEKLFF. CDR3 in DNA: TGCGCCAGCAGCGGGGGGGTCAGGACAACTAATGAAAAACTGTTTTTT. The variable domain in full, completed from reference TRBV5-1 and TRBJ1-4, reads KAGVTQTPRYLIKTRGQQVTLSCSPISGHRSVSWYQQTPGQGLQFLFEYFSETQRNKGNFPGRFSGRQFSNSRSEMNVSTLELGDSALYLCASSGGVRTTNEKLFFGSGTQLSVL.

The genes are TRBV6-1 and TRBJ1-2; D gene ambiguous. Germline V CDR1 and CDR2: MNHNS, SASEGT. The V and J ends lost 0 bases and 0 bases respectively, with 11 bases between them. This CDR3 comprises 16 residues. This CDR3 reads CASSEALRGANYGYTF. The CDR3 bases are TGTGCCAGCAGTGAAGCGTTGCGGGGAGCTAACTATGGCTACACCTTC.